A single T cell receptor beta chain is shown here with its context. These data come from a study of shared clonotypes between healthy human individuals. Only in-frame clones appear in the TCRdb table, and some are missing; sequencing was by immunoSEQ multiplex PCR. This table has a few million clones, 90% to 95% appearing once. The J segment lost 2 bases and the V segment lost 0 bases, leaving 4 bases of the junction unmatched. Germline CDR1 LNHNV, CDR2 YYDKDF (reference sequence). This CDR3 comprises 16 residues. The naive CD8 subset, CD45RO-negative cells positively selected for CCR7, excluded terminally differentiated effector memory CD45RA+ cells.

This TCR derives from a man between 18 and 29 years old in good health. Some clones in this sample may be carry-over from other donors' samples. This rearrangement joins TRBV15 to TRBJ2-3; 8 bases fit TRBD2. What was sequenced was naive CD8+ T cells from PBMCs. The CDR3 DNA follows: TGTGCCACCAGCAGAGATACTAGCGGACCCACAGATACGCAGTATTTT. This encodes CATSRDTSGPTDTQYF.